This T cell receptor (beta chain) was observed in a study of T cells in localized non-small cell lung cancer. General study points: Only one tumor region was sequenced, so heterogeneity remains possible.

This CDR3 is 15 amino acids long. V was trimmed by 3 bases and J by 3 bases, leaving 12 bases between them. Germline V gene sequence: CDR1 SGDLS, CDR2 YYNGEE. A word on this clone: No antigen is known for it.

Measured with immunoSEQ multiplex PCR; TCRdb has only the in-frame clones, and not every one. Of about 77,000 clones listed, approximately 90% were seen once; the top ten hold 20% to 25%. V usage is TRBV9 and J usage is TRBJ2-2; D gene unclear. The clonotype originates from a woman aged 35 to 69 with stage I squamous cell lung carcinoma. The sequences come from peripheral blood, collected before any cancer treatment. The CDR3 here is CASSDRRIDTGELFF. Here the CDR3 DNA reads TGTGCCAGCAGCGACAGAAGAATAGACACCGGGGAGCTGTTTTTT.